This T cell receptor (beta chain) appears in the sequencing data of a study of low-dose radiotherapy and immunotherapy resistance in tumors. Study-level background: For four cycles from cycle 1 day 1, patients took 300 mg oral aspirin daily.

Primers used for first-strand cDNA, a TRAV- and TRBV-specific set, covered both alpha and beta chains. For amplifying TCRs, the PCR ran for 20 to 25 cycles with Phusion, which was used together with a constant-region primer and the adapter on the V primers. TCRdb reanalysed the reads using MiXCR and keeps one entry per CDR3 protein. The sample includes some 11,000 distinct CDR3 sequences, about 54% of them seen just once. V lost 5 bases to trimming and J lost 6 bases; unmatched junction nucleotides: 10. The CDR3 runs 15 residues. Looked up from germline, CDR1 is MNHNS and CDR2 is SASEGT. Low-dose radiotherapy and low-dose cyclophosphamide, together with aspirin, ipilimumab and nivolumab, were given to donors. Eligibility was restricted to patients presenting with advanced solid tumors that lacked tumor-infiltrating lymphocytes.

The rearrangement uses TRBV6-1 and TRBJ2-3; 8 bases agree with TRBD1. This clonotype was obtained from a human donor with advanced metastatic prostate, ovarian, gallbladder or colorectal cancer (not recorded which). This table probably holds off-target reads from a library built for another chain. The DNA for the CDR3 is TGTGCCAGCAGTTCCGGACAGGGTCAGGTGGATACGCAGTATTTT. Encoded protein: CASSSGQGQVDTQYF.